The 27 T cell receptor beta chains in this list originate from one sample, sequenced in a study of identical twins. TCRdb re-analysed the 5' RACE reads in MiXCR, keeping a single row per CDR3 protein. The table shows under 900,000 distinct CDR3 sequences, with 12% occurring only once. The same sample was also studied in work on yellow fever vaccine responses in identical twins.

The sequencing input was PBMCs. These receptors all come from a woman between 18 and 29 years old in good health.

The chain joins TRBV2 to TRBJ2-5; D tentatively fits TRBD1 or TRBD2 (5 bases each). Germline loops: CDR1 SNHLY, CDR2 FYNNEI. The CDR3 is 15 residues long. V was cut by 4 bases and J by 1 base, with 13 bases left in between. The CDR3 coding sequence is TGTGCCAGCAGTGGGTCCAGTGGGACCCAAGAGACCCAGTACTTC. Protein product: CASSGSSGTQETQYF.

This clonotype has more than one count but fewer than ten. The V gene is TRBV19, the J gene TRBJ2-5; 9 bases are a match to TRBD1. Per the germline V gene, CDR1 is LNHDA and CDR2 is SQIVND (reference sequence). Germline trimming cut 6 bases from V and 5 bases from J; bases unmatched to any gene: 10. CDR3 length: 15 amino acids. Here the CDR3 reads CASSTGQGLLETQYF. CDR3 in DNA: TGTGCCAGTAGCACGGGACAGGGTCTTTTGGAGACCCAGTACTTC.

The V gene is TRBV7-9, the J gene TRBJ2-1; D ambiguous. This CDR3 contains 8 residues. V lost 2 bases to trimming and J lost 15 bases, with 2 bases between them. From germline, CDR1 is SEHNR and CDR2 FQNEAQ (reference sequence). The DNA for the CDR3 is TGTGCCAGCAGCTTAACGTTCTTC. Its translation: CASSLTFF.

This clonotype appeared a few times. The chain employs TRBV6-2 or TRBV6-3 and TRBJ2-2, with 7 bases identical to TRBD1. J was trimmed by 6 bases and V by 2 bases; bases with no gene match: 12. Germline V CDR1 and CDR2: MNHEY, SVGEGT. The CDR3 runs 17 residues. In DNA form, the CDR3 reads TGTGCCAGCAGTTACCGACTCCAGGGGGTTATATCCGGGGAGCTGTTTTTT. Amino acids: CASSYRLQGVISGELFF.

The chain carries TRBV2 and TRBJ2-3, with D perhaps TRBD1 (6 bases). Between the trimmed V and J ends, which lost 6 bases and 9 bases, there was a span of 22 bases. The CDR3 consists of 15 residues. Per the germline V gene, CDR1 is SNHLY and CDR2 is FYNNEI. This CDR3 reads CASSTGTTALGTQYF. CDR3 in DNA: TGTGCCAGCAGCACCGGGACAACTGCGCTAGGCACGCAGTATTTT.

In DNA, the CDR3 is TGTGCCAGCAGTCCCCAGGGCCATGAGCAGTTCTTC. Encoded protein: CASSPQGHEQFF. V usage is TRBV12-3 or TRBV12-4 and J usage is TRBJ2-1, with D perhaps TRBD1 (5 bases). Trimming pared 5 bases from V and 8 bases from J, leaving 10 bases between. The CDR3 totals 12 residues.

This clonotype has a count of ten or more. The CDR3 DNA reads as TGTGCCAGTAGTATCCGTGGGGGCACTGAAGCTTTCTTT. This sequence encodes CASSIRGGTEAFF. V and J are TRBV19 and TRBJ1-1; D is perhaps TRBD1 (5 bases). Germline V CDR1 and CDR2: LNHDA, SQIVND (reference sequence). V lost 3 bases and J lost 4, with 9 bases in between. CDR3 length: 13 amino acids.

This clonotype has only a few counts. J is TRBJ2-1 and V is TRBV6-5, with 8 bases lining up with TRBD1. Germline V CDR1 and CDR2: MNHEY, SVGAGI. The CDR3 is 15 amino acids. After removal of 2 bases from V and 7 bases from J, the junction contained 7 bases not matched to a gene. Here the CDR3 DNA reads TGTGCCAGCAGTTACGTCCCGACAGGGGCAAATGAGCAGTTCTTC. This gives the protein CASSYVPTGANEQFF.

This chain links TRBV7-9 with TRBJ2-3; 7 bases fit TRBD2. CDR1 SEHNR and CDR2 FQNEAQ come from the germline V gene (reference sequence). This CDR3 is built from 16 residues. V dropped 3 bases and J dropped 8; count of bases not matched to a gene: 14. The CDR3 bases are TGTGCCAGCAGCTTGTCATCCAGCGGGGTCCTGGCTACGCAGTATTTT. It codes for CASSLSSSGVLATQYF.

J is TRBJ2-1 and V is TRBV11-3; 8 nucleotides line up with TRBD2. The germline gives CDR1 SGHNT, CDR2 YENEEA. V shed 3 bases, J shed 6 bases, and the junction held 7 bases outside the gene matches. This CDR3 spans 15 amino acids. The CDR3 reads CASSLAGTRINEQFF. CDR3 in DNA: TGTGCCAGCAGCTTGGCCGGGACTAGAATCAATGAGCAGTTCTTC.

The chain recombines TRBV10-2 with TRBJ2-6, with D perhaps matching TRBD1 or TRBD2 (5 bases each). The CDR3 is made up of 15 amino acids. Trimming shortened V by 4 bases and J by 1 base, and 8 bases separated the two germline ends. Germline V gives CDR1 WSHSY, CDR2 SAAADI. CDR3 region: CASSGWGSGANVLTF. CDR3 bases: TGCGCCAGCAGTGGTTGGGGGTCTGGGGCCAACGTCCTGACTTTC.

This chain uses TRBV6-4 with TRBJ2-3, with D perhaps TRBD2 (5 bases). Germline V CDR1 and CDR2: MRHNA, SNTAGT. The germline V and J ends were trimmed by 6 bases and 9 bases, with 16 bases remaining between them. The length of the CDR3 is 13 residues. The CDR3 DNA reads as TGTGCCAGCAGGCAGGACTTAACGGGGACGCAGTATTTT. Protein: CASRQDLTGTQYF.

The rearrangement links TRBV28 to TRBJ2-2; no clear D gene. The germline gives CDR1 MDHEN, CDR2 SYDVKM. The CDR3 runs 14 residues. V gave up 7 bases and J gave up 6 bases, with 15 bases separating them. CDR3 residues: CASIQAAIAGELFF. The CDR3 DNA is TGTGCCAGCATCCAGGCGGCTATAGCCGGGGAGCTGTTTTTT.

In this sample, this clonotype turned up many times. The chain joins TRBV4-1 to TRBJ2-1; 7 bases align to TRBD1. The CDR3 covers 17 residues. J gave up 0 bases and V 2 bases, and 7 bases lay outside the gene matches. Germline-derived CDR1 and CDR2 are MGHRA and YSYEKL. CDR3 in amino acids: CASSQPRQGRSYNEQFF. In DNA, the CDR3 is TGCGCCAGCAGCCAACCCCGACAGGGCCGCTCCTACAATGAGCAGTTCTTC.

This clonotype was seen many times. This chain joins TRBV7-3 and TRBJ2-7, with 9 bases lining up with TRBD2. This CDR3 has 15 amino acids. Germline values: CDR1 SGHTA, CDR2 FQGTGA. J gave up 3 bases and V 4 bases, and 7 bases lay outside the gene matches. The CDR3 coding sequence is TGTGCCAGCAGCTCCTTCGCGCGGGAGGGCTACGAGCAGTACTTC. Translating gives CASSSFAREGYEQYF.

This clonotype was seen only a few times. The rearrangement uses TRBV24-1 and TRBJ2-3; the D is unclear. Trimming stripped 4 bases from V and 4 bases from J, with 11 bases between. The CDR3 covers 14 residues. The germline V gene has CDR1 KGHDR and CDR2 SFDVKD. CDR3 DNA: TGTGCCACCAGTGAGAGTCAGGATCCAGATACGCAGTATTTT. Translated, it gives CATSESQDPDTQYF.

The chain joins TRBV2 to TRBJ2-7, with TRBD2 identical over 7 bases. Germline V lookup: CDR1 SNHLY, CDR2 FYNNEI. V shed 6 bases and J 2 bases; nucleotides not matched to a gene: 10. The CDR3 totals 15 residues. This CDR3 is CASSEAASGTYEQYF. The DNA of the CDR3 is TGTGCCAGCAGCGAGGCGGCTAGCGGAACCTACGAGCAGTACTTC.

Many counts were recorded for this clonotype. The chain links TRBV12-3 or TRBV12-4 to TRBJ2-7, with D uncertain. The CDR3 spans 13 residues. Trimming pared 4 bases from V and 6 bases from J, leaving 13 bases between. Written as DNA, the CDR3 is TGTGCCAGCAGTTCACCCCATCTCAGCGAGCAGTACTTC. Translation: CASSSPHLSEQYF.

This clonotype was counted only a few times. The chain combines TRBV10-3 with TRBJ1-1; tentative D call: TRBD1 (5 bases). The germline V gene encodes CDR1 ENHRY and CDR2 SYGVKD. This CDR3 has 14 amino acids. Trimming cost V 7 bases and J 4 bases, with 16 bases left between them. The CDR3 protein is CAINEKGVGTEAFF. The CDR3 nucleotides read TGTGCCATCAACGAAAAAGGGGTCGGCACTGAAGCTTTCTTT.

This clonotype has at least ten counts. The V gene is TRBV3-1, the J gene TRBJ2-5, with 14 bases matching TRBD2. V shed 1 base, J shed 1 base, and the junction held 5 bases outside the gene matches. This CDR3 comprises 18 residues. Germline lookup yields CDR1 LGHDT and CDR2 YNNKEL (reference sequence). CDR3 coding DNA: TGTGCCAGCAGCCAAGTGGGGACTAGCGGGGGATTCCAAGAGACCCAGTACTTC. It encodes CASSQVGTSGGFQETQYF.

This clonotype came up many times. The chain couples TRBV12-3 or TRBV12-4 to TRBJ2-1, with D unclear. Trimming removed 2 bases at V and 9 bases at J, with 11 bases between. There are 13 residues in the CDR3. The chain's CDR3 is CASSLSQAVEQFF. CDR3 DNA: TGTGCCAGCAGTTTATCCCAGGCGGTTGAGCAGTTCTTC.

This clonotype was observed a few times. V usage is TRBV3-1 and J usage is TRBJ2-7, with D perhaps being TRBD1 or TRBD2 (5 bases each). The V gene's germline CDR1 is LGHDT and CDR2 YNNKEL (reference sequence). CDR3 length: 14 amino acids. Trimming took off 4 bases at V and 0 bases at J, with 10 bases between the two ends. The CDR3 sequence: CASSPWGSSYEQYF. The CDR3 region has the DNA TGTGCCAGCAGCCCTTGGGGGAGCTCCTACGAGCAGTACTTC.

The chain links TRBV19 to TRBJ2-3; D remains unclear. V gave up 4 bases and J gave up 7 bases, with 9 bases separating them. The CDR3 runs to 12 residues. The germline gives CDR1 LNHDA, CDR2 SQIVND (reference sequence). Here the CDR3 DNA reads TGTGCCAGTAGTACCAGGCGACATACGCAGTATTTT. Translated: CASSTRRHTQYF.

V and J are TRBV9 and TRBJ2-5, with a weak D call TRBD2 (6 bases). Per germline, CDR1 SGDLS and CDR2 YYNGEE. The CDR3 extends over 13 amino acids. Trimming took 3 bases from V and 2 from J, leaving 8 bases between them. CDR3 protein: CASSEGGQETQYF. The CDR3 DNA is TGTGCCAGCAGCGAGGGAGGACAAGAGACCCAGTACTTC.

This clonotype was counted only a few times. A read error may be the cause here, since a much bigger clone is one base away. J is TRBJ1-6 and V is TRBV12-3 or TRBV12-4; unclear D gene. The CDR3 is 14 amino acids. Between the trimmed V and J ends, which lost 3 bases and 7 bases, there was a span of 10 bases. CDR3 protein: CASSFSPKNSPLHF. CDR3 bases: TGTGCCAGCAGTTTCTCCCCTAAGAATTCACCCCTCCACTTT.

This clonotype was observed a few times. The rearrangement joins TRBV12-3 or TRBV12-4 to TRBJ1-2; TRBD1 might be the D (5 bases). The V end lost 6 bases, the J end lost 4 bases, and 12 bases lay between the germline ends. This CDR3 contains 13 residues. CDR3 nucleotides: TGTGCCAGCAGGTCCCAGGGAGGCTATGGCTACACCTTC. It is translated as CASRSQGGYGYTF.

This clonotype was counted between two and nine times. The chain employs TRBV28 and TRBJ2-7; D is possibly TRBD1 or TRBD2 (5 bases each). Per germline, CDR1 MDHEN and CDR2 SYDVKM. This CDR3 has 14 residues. V was clipped by 6 bases and J by 0 bases, with 12 bases between them. CDR3 DNA: TGTGCCAGCAGCCTGGGGGATAACTCCTACGAGCAGTACTTC. Its protein is CASSLGDNSYEQYF.